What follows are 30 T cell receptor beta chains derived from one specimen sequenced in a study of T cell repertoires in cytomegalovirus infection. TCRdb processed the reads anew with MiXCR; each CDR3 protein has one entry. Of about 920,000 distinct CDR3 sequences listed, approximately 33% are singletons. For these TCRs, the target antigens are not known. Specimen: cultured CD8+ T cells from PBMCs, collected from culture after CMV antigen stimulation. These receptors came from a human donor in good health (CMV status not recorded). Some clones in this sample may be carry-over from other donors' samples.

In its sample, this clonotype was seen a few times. CDR3 sequence (DNA): TGCGCCAGCAGCATCCTGTACCAAGAGACCCAGTACTTC. Protein: CASSILYQETQYF. The rearrangement joins TRBV5-1 to TRBJ2-5; D uncertain. This CDR3 region has 13 residues. Looked up from germline, CDR1 is SGHRS and CDR2 is YFSETQ. Trimming stripped 4 bases from V and 0 bases from J, with 7 bases between.

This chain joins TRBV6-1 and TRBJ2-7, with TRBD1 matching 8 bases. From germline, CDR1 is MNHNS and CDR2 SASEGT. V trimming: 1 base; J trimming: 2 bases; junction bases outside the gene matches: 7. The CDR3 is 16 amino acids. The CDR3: CASSEGQGTPPYEQYF. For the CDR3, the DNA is TGTGCCAGCAGTGAAGGACAGGGGACACCCCCCTACGAGCAGTACTTC.

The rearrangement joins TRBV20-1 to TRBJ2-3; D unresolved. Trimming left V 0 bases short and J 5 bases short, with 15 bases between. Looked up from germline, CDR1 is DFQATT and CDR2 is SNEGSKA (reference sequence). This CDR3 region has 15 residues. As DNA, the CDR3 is TGCAGTGCTAGAGACGAAGACTCCCTACGAGATACGCAGTATTTT. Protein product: CSARDEDSLRDTQYF.

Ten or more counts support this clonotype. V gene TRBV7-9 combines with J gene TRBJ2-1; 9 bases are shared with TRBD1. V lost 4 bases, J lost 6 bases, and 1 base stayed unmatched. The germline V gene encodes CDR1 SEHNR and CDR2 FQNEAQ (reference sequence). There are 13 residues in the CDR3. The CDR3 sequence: CASSSDRGNEQFF. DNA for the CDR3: TGTGCCAGCAGCTCGGACAGGGGCAATGAGCAGTTCTTC.

In nucleotides, the CDR3 is TGTGCCAGCAGCGACAGTAACGGGAATTCACCCCTCCACTTT. This encodes CASSDSNGNSPLHF. The genes are TRBV12-3 or TRBV12-4 and TRBJ1-6; possible D gene TRBD1, 5 bases. This CDR3 comprises 14 residues. Trimming stripped 6 bases from V and 7 bases from J, with 13 bases between.

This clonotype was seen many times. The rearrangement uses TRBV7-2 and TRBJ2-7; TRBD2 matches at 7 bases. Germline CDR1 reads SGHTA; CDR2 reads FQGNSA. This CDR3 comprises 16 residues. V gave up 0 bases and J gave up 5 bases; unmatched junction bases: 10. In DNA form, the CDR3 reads TGTGCCAGCAGCTTAGCGGCGTCGGGGGGTATCCACGAGCAGTACGTC. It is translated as CASSLAASGGIHEQYV.

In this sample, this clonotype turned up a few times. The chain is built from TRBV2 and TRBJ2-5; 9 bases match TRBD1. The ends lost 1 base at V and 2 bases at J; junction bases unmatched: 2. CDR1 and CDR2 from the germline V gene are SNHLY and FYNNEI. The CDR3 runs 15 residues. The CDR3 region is CASSEEDRGQETQYF. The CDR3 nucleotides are TGTGCCAGCAGTGAAGAGGACAGGGGACAAGAGACCCAGTACTTC.

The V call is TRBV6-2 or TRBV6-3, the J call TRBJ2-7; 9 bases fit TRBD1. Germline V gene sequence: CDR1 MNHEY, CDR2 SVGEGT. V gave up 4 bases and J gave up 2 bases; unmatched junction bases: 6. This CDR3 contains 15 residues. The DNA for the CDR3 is TGTGCCAGCAGTTCGGACAGGGGAATGGCCTACGAGCAGTACTTC. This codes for CASSSDRGMAYEQYF.

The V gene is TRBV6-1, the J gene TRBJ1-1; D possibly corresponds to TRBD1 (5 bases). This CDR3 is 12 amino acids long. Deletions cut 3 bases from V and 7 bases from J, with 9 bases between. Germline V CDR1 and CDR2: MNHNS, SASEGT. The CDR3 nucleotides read TGTGCCAGCAGTGATGGGGGTTTTGAAGCTTTCTTT. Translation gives CASSDGGFEAFF.

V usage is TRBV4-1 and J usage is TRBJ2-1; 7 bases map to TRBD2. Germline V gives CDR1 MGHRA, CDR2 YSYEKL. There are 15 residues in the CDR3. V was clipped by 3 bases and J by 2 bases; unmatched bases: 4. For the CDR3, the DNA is TGCGCCAGCAGCCAGTGGCGGGAGACCTACAATGAGCAGTTCTTC. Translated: CASSQWRETYNEQFF.

As DNA, the CDR3 is TGTGCCAGCAGGGCTACTAGCGGGGAGACAGATACGCAGTATTTT. Protein product: CASRATSGETDTQYF. The chain uses TRBV7-6 and TRBJ2-3, with TRBD2 matching 10 bases. This CDR3 is 15 amino acids long. Germline CDR1 is SGHVS and CDR2 is FNYEAQ. With 6 bases clipped from V and 3 bases from J, the junction kept 6 bases outside the gene matches.

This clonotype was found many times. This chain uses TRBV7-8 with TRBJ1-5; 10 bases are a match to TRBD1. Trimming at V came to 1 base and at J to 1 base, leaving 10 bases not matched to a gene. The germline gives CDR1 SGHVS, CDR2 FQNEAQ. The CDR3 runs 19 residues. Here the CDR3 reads CASSLVTGGVMWSNQPQHF. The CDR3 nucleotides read TGTGCCAGCAGCTTAGTGACAGGGGGCGTCATGTGGAGCAATCAGCCCCAGCATTTT. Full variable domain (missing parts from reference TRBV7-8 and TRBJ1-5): GAGVSQSPRYKVAKRGQDVALRCDPISGHVSLFWYQQALGQGPEFLTYFQNEAQLDKSGLPSDRFFAERPEGSVSTLKIQRTQQEDSAVYLCASSLVTGGVMWSNQPQHFGDGTRLSIL.

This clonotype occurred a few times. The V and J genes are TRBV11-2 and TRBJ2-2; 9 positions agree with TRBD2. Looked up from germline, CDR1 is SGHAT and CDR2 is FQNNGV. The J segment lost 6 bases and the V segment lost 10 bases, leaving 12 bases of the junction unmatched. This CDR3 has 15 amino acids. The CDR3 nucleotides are TGTGCCACCCAGAGGTCTAGCGGGATCGCCGGGGAGCTGTTTTTT. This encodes CATQRSSGIAGELFF.

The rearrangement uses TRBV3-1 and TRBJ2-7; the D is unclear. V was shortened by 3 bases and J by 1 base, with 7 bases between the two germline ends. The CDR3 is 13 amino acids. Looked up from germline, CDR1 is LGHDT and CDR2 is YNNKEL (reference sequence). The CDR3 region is CASSQAGSYEQYV. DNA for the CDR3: TGTGCCAGCAGCCAGGCAGGATCCTACGAGCAGTACGTC.

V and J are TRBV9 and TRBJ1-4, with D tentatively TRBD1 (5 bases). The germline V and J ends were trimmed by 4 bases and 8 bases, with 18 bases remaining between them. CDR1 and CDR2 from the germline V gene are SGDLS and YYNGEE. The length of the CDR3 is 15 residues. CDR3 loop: CASSLSGGVGEKLFF. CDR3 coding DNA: TGTGCCAGCAGCCTAAGTGGAGGGGTTGGGGAAAAACTGTTTTTT.

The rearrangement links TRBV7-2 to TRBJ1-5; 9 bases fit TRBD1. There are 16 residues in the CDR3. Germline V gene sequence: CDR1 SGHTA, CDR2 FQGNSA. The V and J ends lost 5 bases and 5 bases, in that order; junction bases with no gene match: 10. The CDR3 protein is CASSKPGTGRDQPQHF. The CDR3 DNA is TGTGCCAGCAGCAAACCCGGGACAGGGCGGGATCAGCCCCAGCATTTT.

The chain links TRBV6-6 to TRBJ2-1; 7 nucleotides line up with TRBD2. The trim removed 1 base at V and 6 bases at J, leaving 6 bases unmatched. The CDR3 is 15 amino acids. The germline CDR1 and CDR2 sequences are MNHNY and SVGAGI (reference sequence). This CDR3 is CASSYYRGGGNEQFF. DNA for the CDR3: TGTGCCAGCAGTTACTACCGCGGGGGAGGCAATGAGCAGTTCTTC.

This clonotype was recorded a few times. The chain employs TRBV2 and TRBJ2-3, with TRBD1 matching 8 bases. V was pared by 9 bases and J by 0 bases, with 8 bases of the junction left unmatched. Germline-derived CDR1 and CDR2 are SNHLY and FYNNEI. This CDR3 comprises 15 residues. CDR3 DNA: TGTGCCAGAGGAGGGACAGGACCTAGCACAGATACGCAGTATTTT. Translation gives CARGGTGPSTDTQYF.

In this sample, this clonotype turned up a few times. CDR3: CATLHPRDGDNEQFF. DNA of the CDR3: TGTGCCACCCTACACCCTCGAGATGGGGATAATGAGCAGTTCTTC. The chain couples TRBV2 to TRBJ2-1; D is undetermined. Germline V CDR1 and CDR2: SNHLY, FYNNEI. Deletions cut 10 bases from V and 7 bases from J, with 23 bases between. The CDR3 is 15 residues long.

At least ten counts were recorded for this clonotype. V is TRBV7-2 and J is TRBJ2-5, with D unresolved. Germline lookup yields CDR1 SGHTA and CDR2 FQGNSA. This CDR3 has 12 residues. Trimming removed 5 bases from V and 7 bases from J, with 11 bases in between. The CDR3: CASSIDGGTQYF. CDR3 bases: TGTGCCAGCAGCATTGATGGCGGGACCCAGTACTTC.

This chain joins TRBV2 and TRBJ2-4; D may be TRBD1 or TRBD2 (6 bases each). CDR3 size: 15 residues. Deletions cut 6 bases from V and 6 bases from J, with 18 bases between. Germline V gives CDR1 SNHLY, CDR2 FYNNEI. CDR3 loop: CASRTAQGGLNIQYF. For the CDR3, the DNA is TGTGCCAGCAGGACAGCACAGGGAGGTCTAAACATTCAGTACTTC.

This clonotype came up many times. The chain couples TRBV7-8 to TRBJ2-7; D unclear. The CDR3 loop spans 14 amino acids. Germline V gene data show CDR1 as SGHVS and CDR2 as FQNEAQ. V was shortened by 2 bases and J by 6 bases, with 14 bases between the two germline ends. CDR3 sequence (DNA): TGTGCCAGCAGCTTACTGCCGGTAGATTTCGAGCAGTACGTC. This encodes CASSLLPVDFEQYV.

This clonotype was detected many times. The CDR3 bases are TGTGCCAGCAGCTTAGGACTAGCGGGGTATACGAACACCGGGGAGCTGTTTTTT. It translates to CASSLGLAGYTNTGELFF. This sequence joins TRBV7-6 and TRBJ2-2; 11 positions agree with TRBD2. The CDR3 is 18 residues long. Germline V gene lookup returns CDR1 SGHVS and CDR2 FNYEAQ. Germline trimming cut 1 base from V and 0 bases from J; bases unmatched to any gene: 4.

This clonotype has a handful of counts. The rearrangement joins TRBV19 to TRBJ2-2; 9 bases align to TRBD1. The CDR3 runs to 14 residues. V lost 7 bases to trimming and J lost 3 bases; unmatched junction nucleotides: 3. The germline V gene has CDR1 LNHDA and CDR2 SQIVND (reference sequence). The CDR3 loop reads CASTWTGDTGELFF. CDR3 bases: TGTGCCAGTACCTGGACAGGGGACACCGGGGAGCTGTTTTTT. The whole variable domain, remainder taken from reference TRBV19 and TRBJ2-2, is DGGITQSPKYLFRKEGQNVTLSCEQNLNHDAMYWYRQDPGQGLRLIYYSQIVNDFQKGDIAEGYSVSREKKESFPLTVTSAQKNPTAFYLCASTWTGDTGELFFGEGSRLTVL.

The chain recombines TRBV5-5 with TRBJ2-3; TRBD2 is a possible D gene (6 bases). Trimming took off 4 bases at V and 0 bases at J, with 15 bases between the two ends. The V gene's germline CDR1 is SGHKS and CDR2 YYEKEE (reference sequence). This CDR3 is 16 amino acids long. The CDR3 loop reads CASSPWDSASTDTQYF. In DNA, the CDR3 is TGTGCCAGCAGCCCGTGGGACTCCGCTAGCACAGATACGCAGTATTTT.

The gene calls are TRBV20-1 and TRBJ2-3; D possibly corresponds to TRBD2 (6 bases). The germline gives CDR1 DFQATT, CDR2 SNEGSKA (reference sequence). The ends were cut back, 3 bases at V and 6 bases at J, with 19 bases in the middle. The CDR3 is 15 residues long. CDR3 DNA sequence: TGCAGTGCTAGCGGCGGACTATCCTTGAGGGATACGCAGTATTTT. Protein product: CSASGGLSLRDTQYF.

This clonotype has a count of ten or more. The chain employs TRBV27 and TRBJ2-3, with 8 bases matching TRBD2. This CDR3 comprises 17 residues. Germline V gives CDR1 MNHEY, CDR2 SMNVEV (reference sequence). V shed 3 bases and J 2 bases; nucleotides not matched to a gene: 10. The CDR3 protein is CASSFGTGTRATDTQYF. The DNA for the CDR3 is TGTGCCAGCAGTTTTGGGACCGGGACTAGGGCCACAGATACGCAGTATTTT.

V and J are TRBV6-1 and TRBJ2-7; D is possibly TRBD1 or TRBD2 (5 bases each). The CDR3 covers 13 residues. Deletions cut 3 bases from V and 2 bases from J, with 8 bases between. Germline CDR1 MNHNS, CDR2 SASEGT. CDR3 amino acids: CASSEGTPYEQYV. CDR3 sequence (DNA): TGTGCCAGCAGTGAGGGGACCCCCTACGAGCAGTACGTC.

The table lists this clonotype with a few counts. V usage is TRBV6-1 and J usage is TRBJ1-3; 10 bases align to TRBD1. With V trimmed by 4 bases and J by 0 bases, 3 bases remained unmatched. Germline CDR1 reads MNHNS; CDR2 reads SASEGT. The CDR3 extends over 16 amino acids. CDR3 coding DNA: TGTGCCAGCAGTGGGGACAGGGGCTTCTCTGGAAACACCATATATTTT. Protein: CASSGDRGFSGNTIYF.

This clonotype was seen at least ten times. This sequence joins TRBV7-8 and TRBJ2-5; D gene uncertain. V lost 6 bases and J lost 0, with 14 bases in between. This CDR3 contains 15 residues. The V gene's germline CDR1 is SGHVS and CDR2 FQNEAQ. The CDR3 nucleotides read TGTGCCAGCAGAATAAGGAACCGGGACCAAGAGACCCAGTACTTC. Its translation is CASRIRNRDQETQYF.